The next 8 T cell receptor beta chains were all read from a single sample in a study of response to subunit inactivated influenza vaccine. TCRdb used MiXCR to reprocess the RT-PCR reads, holding one entry per CDR3 protein. This table holds about 180,000 distinct CDR3 sequences, around a tenth found once. This sample comprised non-naive T cells sorted from PBMCs, obtained on the day of vaccination. The receptors originated from a middle-aged man who received an inactivated influenza vaccine.

The rearrangement uses TRBV13 and TRBJ2-7; the match to TRBD2 covers 14 bases. The CDR3 runs 16 residues. Germline V gene sequence: CDR1 PRHDT, CDR2 FYEKMQ (reference sequence). With 5 bases clipped from V and 2 bases from J, the junction kept 5 bases outside the gene matches. This chain's CDR3 is CASSTGLAGVTYEQYF. The CDR3 bases are TGTGCCAGCAGCACGGGACTAGCGGGGGTTACCTACGAGCAGTACTTC.

A few counts support this clonotype. The chain employs TRBV7-9 and TRBJ2-5; TRBD2 agrees at 8 bases. CDR1 is SEHNR and CDR2 is FQNEAQ in the germline V gene (reference sequence). The CDR3 has 14 amino acids. V was pared by 5 bases and J by 2 bases, with 4 bases of the junction left unmatched. The CDR3 nucleotides are TGTGCCAGCAGCCCGACTAGCGTTCAAGAGACCCAGTACTTC. As protein: CASSPTSVQETQYF. The full variable domain, in which reference TRBV7-9 and TRBJ2-5 provide the parts outside the CDR3, is DTGVSQNPRHKITKRGQNVTFRCDPISEHNRLYWYRQTLGQGPEFLTYFQNEAQLEKSRLLSDRFSAERPKGSFSTLEIQRTEQGDSAMYLCASSPTSVQETQYFGPGTRLLVL.

This clonotype was seen only a few times. The V and J genes are TRBV18 and TRBJ1-1, with no clear D. This CDR3 is built from 13 residues. Germline CDR1 is KGHSH and CDR2 is LQKENI. The V end was cut by 6 bases, the J end by 5 bases, with 13 bases between. The chain's CDR3 is CASSPTSRTEAFF. CDR3 DNA sequence: TGTGCCAGCTCGCCGACCTCAAGGACTGAAGCTTTCTTT.

In its sample, this clonotype was seen a few times. The rearrangement joins TRBV10-2 to TRBJ1-6; D gene unclear. The CDR3 runs 14 residues. V was pared by 4 bases and J by 5 bases, with 9 bases between. Per germline, CDR1 WSHSY and CDR2 SAAADI. CDR3 in amino acids: CASSGQADNSPLHF. The CDR3 bases are TGCGCCAGCAGTGGTCAGGCCGATAATTCACCCCTCCACTTT.

This clonotype turned up a few times. V is TRBV7-2 and J is TRBJ1-3; D is possibly TRBD1 (5 bases). Trimming pared 4 bases from V and 4 bases from J, leaving 14 bases between. The CDR3 spans 15 residues. Germline V CDR1 and CDR2: SGHTA, FQGNSA. The CDR3 nucleotides are TGTGCCAGCAGCTATGGGGGTGAACCCGGAAACACCATATATTTT. This translates into CASSYGGEPGNTIYF.

V and J are TRBV2 and TRBJ1-1; 10 nucleotides align to TRBD1. CDR3 size: 14 residues. The trim removed 11 bases at V and 6 bases at J, leaving 12 bases unmatched. The germline gives CDR1 SNHLY, CDR2 FYNNEI. The CDR3 nucleotides read TGTGCCGCAGAACCGGGACAGGGGCCTTCTGAAGCTTTCTTT. Its protein is CAAEPGQGPSEAFF.

This clonotype came up many times. The chain carries TRBV7-2 and TRBJ1-1; D is perhaps TRBD1 (5 bases). Germline values: CDR1 SGHTA, CDR2 FQGNSA. The CDR3 runs 20 residues. The germline V and J ends were trimmed by 0 bases and 2 bases, with 25 bases remaining between them. The CDR3 nucleotides read TGTGCCAGCAGCTTAGCGATCTTCGGTTTCCAGGGAGGCGTCAACACTGAAGCTTTCTTT. This sequence encodes CASSLAIFGFQGGVNTEAFF.

This clonotype was counted only a few times. V gene TRBV6-1 combines with J gene TRBJ2-5; D tentatively fits TRBD1 or TRBD2 (5 bases each). The CDR3 consists of 12 residues. V lost 7 bases, J lost 5 bases, and 11 bases lay in between. From germline, CDR1 is MNHNS and CDR2 SASEGT. The CDR3 sequence: CASNFWGETQYF. The CDR3 coding sequence is TGTGCCAGCAACTTCTGGGGGGAGACCCAGTACTTC.